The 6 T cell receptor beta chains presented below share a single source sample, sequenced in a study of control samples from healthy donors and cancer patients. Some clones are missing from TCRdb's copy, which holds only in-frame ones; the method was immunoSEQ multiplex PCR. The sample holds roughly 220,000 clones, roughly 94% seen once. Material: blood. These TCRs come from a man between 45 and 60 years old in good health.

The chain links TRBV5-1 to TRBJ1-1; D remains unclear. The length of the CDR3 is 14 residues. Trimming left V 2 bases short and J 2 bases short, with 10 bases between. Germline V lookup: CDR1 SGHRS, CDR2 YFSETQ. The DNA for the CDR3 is TGCGCCAGCAGCTTAGGGCAGATCAACACTGAAGCTTTCTTT. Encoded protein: CASSLGQINTEAFF.

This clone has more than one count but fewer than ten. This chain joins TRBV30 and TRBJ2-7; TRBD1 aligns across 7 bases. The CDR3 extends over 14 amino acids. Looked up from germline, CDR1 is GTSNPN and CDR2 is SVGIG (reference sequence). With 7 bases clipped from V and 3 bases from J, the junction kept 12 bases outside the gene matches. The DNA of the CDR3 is TGTGCCTCAAAACAGGGACAGCCGGACTACGAGCAGTACTTC. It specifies CASKQGQPDYEQYF.

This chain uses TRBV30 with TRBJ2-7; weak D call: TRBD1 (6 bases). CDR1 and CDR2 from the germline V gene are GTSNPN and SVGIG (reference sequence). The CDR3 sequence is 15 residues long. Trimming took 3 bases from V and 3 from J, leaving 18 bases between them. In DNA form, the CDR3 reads TGTGCCTGGAGAGTTGGTGGGGGCAATATCTACGAGCAGTACTTC. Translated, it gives CAWRVGGGNIYEQYF. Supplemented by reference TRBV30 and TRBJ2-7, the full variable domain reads SQTIHQWPATLVQPVGSPLSLECTVEGTSNPNLYWYRQAAGRGLQLLFYSVGIGQISSEVPQNLSASRPQDRQFILSSKKLLLSDSGFYLCAWRVGGGNIYEQYFGPGTRLTVT.

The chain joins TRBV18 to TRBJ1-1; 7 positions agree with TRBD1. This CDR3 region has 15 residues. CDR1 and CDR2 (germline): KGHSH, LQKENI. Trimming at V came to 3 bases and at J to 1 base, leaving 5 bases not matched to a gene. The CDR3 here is CASSPFQGENTEAFF. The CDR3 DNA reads TGTGCCAGCTCACCCTTTCAGGGGGAGAACACTGAAGCTTTCTTT.

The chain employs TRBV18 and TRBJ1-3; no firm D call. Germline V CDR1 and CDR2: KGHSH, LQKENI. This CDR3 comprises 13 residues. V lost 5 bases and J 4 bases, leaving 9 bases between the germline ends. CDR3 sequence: CASSSTSGNTIYF. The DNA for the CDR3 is TGTGCCAGCTCATCTACCAGCGGAAACACCATATATTTT.

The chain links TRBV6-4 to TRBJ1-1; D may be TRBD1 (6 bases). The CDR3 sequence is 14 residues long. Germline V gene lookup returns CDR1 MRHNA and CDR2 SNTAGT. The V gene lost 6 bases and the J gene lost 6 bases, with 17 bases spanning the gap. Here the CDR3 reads CASSDRLLRAEAFF. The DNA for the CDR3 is TGTGCCAGCAGCGACAGGCTCCTAAGGGCTGAAGCTTTCTTT.